One and the same sample provided the 18 T cell receptor beta chains below, sequenced in a study of follicular helper T cells after annual influenza vaccination. Time point in this sample: 2013-2014 season, 7 days after vaccination. Method: immunoSEQ multiplex PCR; TCRdb's copy keeps in-frame clones and lacks some. The sample carries thousands of clones, 83% recorded once. The source material was CXCR5+ CD38- circulating T follicular helper cells from blood, sampled 7 days after influenza vaccination. Subset indicated: circulating Tfh, non-naive CD4+CXCR5+PD-1+ (ICOS+CD38+ or ICOS-CD38-). These receptors were obtained from an adult who received the influenza vaccine.

The chain recombines TRBV21-1 with TRBJ1-4. TRBV21-1 is a known pseudogene. The CDR3 runs 13 residues. The CDR3 DNA sequence: TGTGCCAGCCGCACGGGGGCTGGTGAAAAACTGTTTTTT. Translation: CASRTGAGEKLFF.

There are a few counts of this clone. The chain joins TRBV6-6 to TRBJ2-7; a weak D match, TRBD1 (5 bases). Trimming took 2 bases from V and 4 from J, leaving 12 bases between them. Germline lookup yields CDR1 MNHNY and CDR2 SVGAGI (reference sequence). CDR3 length: 14 residues. The CDR3 loop is CASSYRGAGYEQYF. CDR3 bases: TGTGCCAGCAGTTACAGGGGTGCCGGTTACGAGCAGTACTTC.

This chain uses TRBV7-2 with TRBJ2-1; perhaps TRBD2 as D (6 bases). The V gene's germline CDR1 is SGHTA and CDR2 FQGNSA. The CDR3 totals 14 residues. The germline V and J ends were trimmed by 4 bases and 5 bases, with 12 bases remaining between them. In DNA form, the CDR3 reads TGTGCCAGCAGCTCCCCCCGGGGGAACAATGAGCAGTTCTTC. This gives the protein CASSSPRGNNEQFF.

The rearrangement links TRBV29-1 to TRBJ2-7; 11 nucleotides match TRBD1. The V gene's germline CDR1 is SQVTM and CDR2 ANQGSEA. Germline trimming cut 1 base from V and 7 bases from J; bases unmatched to any gene: 3. The CDR3 consists of 13 residues. CDR3 nucleotide sequence: TGCAGCGTTGAAGGGACAGGGGGCCGAGAGCAGTACTTC. Protein: CSVEGTGGREQYF.

This clone was observed a few times. V gene TRBV10-1 combines with J gene TRBJ2-3, with D unclear. Trimming stripped 5 bases from V and 8 bases from J, with 14 bases between. The CDR3 spans 13 residues. CDR1 is WNHNN, CDR2 SYGVQD, per germline (reference sequence). The CDR3 bases are TGCGCCAGCAGTACCGTACCATCAGGTACGCAGTATTTT. Residues: CASSTVPSGTQYF.

The chain combines TRBV28 with TRBJ1-3, with a tentative D call TRBD1 (6 bases). The V end was cut by 6 bases, the J end by 4 bases, with 13 bases between. CDR3 length: 14 residues. Germline V gives CDR1 MDHEN, CDR2 SYDVKM. Written as DNA, the CDR3 is TGTGCCAGCAGACTGAACACAGGGGGAAACACCATATATTTT. Translating it yields CASRLNTGGNTIYF.

The chain uses TRBV28 and TRBJ1-5; D unclear. The ends were cut back, 8 bases at V and 4 bases at J, with 18 bases in the middle. CDR3 length: 15 amino acids. Germline V gene sequence: CDR1 MDHEN, CDR2 SYDVKM. The CDR3 DNA reads as TGTGCCAGCTTGGGGAGAGGGCGAGGAAATCAGCCCCAGCATTTT. Its translation is CASLGRGRGNQPQHF.

The V gene is TRBV4-1, the J gene TRBJ2-3, with D possibly being TRBD1 or TRBD2 (5 bases each). CDR3 length: 15 residues. The V and J ends lost 5 bases and 2 bases respectively, with 14 bases between them. Germline V lookup: CDR1 MGHRA, CDR2 YSYEKL. The CDR3 DNA reads TGCGCCAGCAGCATCACGGGACGCAACACAGATACGCAGTATTTT. Protein product: CASSITGRNTDTQYF.

Here the CDR3 DNA reads TGTGCCAGCAGTTTAGGGCTAGACCGCTACGAGCAGTACTTC. Encoded protein: CASSLGLDRYEQYF. The chain combines TRBV27 with TRBJ2-7; no firm D call. The CDR3 spans 14 residues. CDR1 is MNHEY and CDR2 is SMNVEV in the germline V gene (reference sequence). The V and J ends lost 2 bases and 3 bases respectively, with 11 bases between them.

This chain links TRBV18 with TRBJ2-3, with 8 positions matching TRBD1. This CDR3 comprises 15 residues. CDR1 is KGHSH and CDR2 is LQKENI in the germline V gene. V shed 5 bases and J 4 bases; nucleotides not matched to a gene: 8. The CDR3 sequence: CASSKDRALADTQYF. CDR3 in DNA: TGTGCCAGCTCAAAGGACAGGGCTTTGGCAGATACGCAGTATTTT.

The chain combines TRBV18 with TRBJ2-2; TRBD1 matches 7 bases. The J segment lost 5 bases and the V segment lost 2 bases, leaving 5 bases of the junction unmatched. Germline loops: CDR1 KGHSH, CDR2 LQKENI. The CDR3 covers 15 residues. CDR3 sequence (DNA): TGTGCCAGCTCACCAGGGACAGCGCTTACCGGGGAGCTGTTTTTT. It encodes CASSPGTALTGELFF.

In its sample, this clone was seen a few times. V and J are TRBV4-3 and TRBJ2-7; D is possibly TRBD1 (5 bases). This CDR3 has 14 residues. V was cut by 1 base and J by 4 bases, with 11 bases left in between. CDR1 and CDR2 (germline): LGHNA, YSLEER. The CDR3 nucleotides read TGCGCCAGCAGCCAAGCCGTAGACAGTTACGAGCAGTACTTC. Encoded protein: CASSQAVDSYEQYF.

The chain links TRBV27 to TRBJ2-1, with 11 bases fitting TRBD2. This CDR3 spans 16 amino acids. Germline V gives CDR1 MNHEY, CDR2 SMNVEV (reference sequence). V gave up 5 bases and J gave up 2 bases; unmatched junction bases: 5. The CDR3 nucleotides read TGTGCCAGCAGTAAGACTAGCGGGGTCCCCTACAATGAGCAGTTCTTC. This sequence encodes CASSKTSGVPYNEQFF.

The chain links TRBV19 to TRBJ2-2; 15 positions agree with TRBD2. Unmatched junction bases numbered 3, after V lost 4 bases and J lost 3 bases. There are 17 residues in the CDR3. Germline V gene lookup returns CDR1 LNHDA and CDR2 SQIVND (reference sequence). CDR3 in DNA: TGTGCCAGTAGTAGGACTAGCGGGGGGGCCGACACCGGGGAGCTGTTTTTT. Protein sequence: CASSRTSGGADTGELFF.

This chain uses TRBV28 with TRBJ1-2; TRBD1 matches 8 bases. The CDR3 length is 13 residues. Germline CDR1 reads MDHEN; CDR2 reads SYDVKM. Losses at the gene ends were 4 bases for V and 8 bases for J; bases not matched to a gene: 6. The CDR3 protein is CASSWAGGGGYTF. As DNA, the CDR3 is TGTGCCAGCAGTTGGGCAGGGGGCGGGGGCTACACCTTC.

The CDR3 DNA sequence: TGTGCCAGCTCTCCGGATAGGTCAACTAATGAAAAACTGTTTTTT. This encodes CASSPDRSTNEKLFF. The chain carries TRBV18 and TRBJ1-4; D is unclear. The CDR3 is 15 residues long. Trimming removed 6 bases from V and 0 bases from J, with 11 bases in between. Germline assignment: CDR1 KGHSH and CDR2 LQKENI.

The chain carries TRBV19 and TRBJ1-3; D is unresolved. Germline-derived CDR1 and CDR2 are LNHDA and SQIVND (reference sequence). CDR3 length: 14 residues. Trimming took 7 bases from V and 2 from J, leaving 12 bases between them. CDR3 sequence reads: CASTPPRAGNTIYF. The CDR3 region has the DNA TGTGCCAGTACCCCGCCTAGGGCTGGAAACACCATATATTTT.

The rearrangement joins TRBV19 to TRBJ1-5; D is uncertain. The CDR3 loop spans 13 amino acids. Germline lookup yields CDR1 LNHDA and CDR2 SQIVND (reference sequence). Trimming shortened V by 4 bases and J by 2 bases, and 6 bases separated the two germline ends. In nucleotides, the CDR3 is TGTGCCAGTAGTAGGCAGGGCAATCAGCCCCAGCATTTT. It codes for CASSRQGNQPQHF.